This TCR beta chain stems from a study of blood T cell repertoires in COVID-19. At the level of the study: The United States, Italy and Spain provided the acute and convalescent COVID-19 samples. PBMCs, B-cell-depleted T cells, or T cells were the source of the cDNA or gDNA that made up the material.

CDR3 length equals 18 residues. The germline V gene encodes CDR1 ENHRY and CDR2 SYGVKD. The J segment lost 1 base and the V segment lost 1 base, leaving 7 bases of the junction unmatched. Patients of the Seattle cohort, enrolled during active infection, were followed longitudinally. In the original workflow: Nucleated cell counts were estimated from reference gene primer amplification. This table comes from immunoSEQ multiplex PCR, and its TCRdb copy is limited to in-frame clones, with some not included. For V, J and clone size, that table is used; D and trimming come from the DNA. The data show about 140,000 clones, with about 85% seen just once and 2.5% to 3% held by the top ten.

The chain uses TRBV10-3 and TRBJ2-6; 7 bases fit TRBD1. The clonotype comes from a human donor with COVID-19, enrolled during active disease. The donor label of this sample is uncertain. Sequenced material: peripheral blood. This chain's CDR3 is CAISEFEGGTSGANVLTF. In DNA, the CDR3 is TGTGCCATCAGTGAGTTCGAAGGGGGCACATCTGGGGCCAACGTCCTGACTTTC.